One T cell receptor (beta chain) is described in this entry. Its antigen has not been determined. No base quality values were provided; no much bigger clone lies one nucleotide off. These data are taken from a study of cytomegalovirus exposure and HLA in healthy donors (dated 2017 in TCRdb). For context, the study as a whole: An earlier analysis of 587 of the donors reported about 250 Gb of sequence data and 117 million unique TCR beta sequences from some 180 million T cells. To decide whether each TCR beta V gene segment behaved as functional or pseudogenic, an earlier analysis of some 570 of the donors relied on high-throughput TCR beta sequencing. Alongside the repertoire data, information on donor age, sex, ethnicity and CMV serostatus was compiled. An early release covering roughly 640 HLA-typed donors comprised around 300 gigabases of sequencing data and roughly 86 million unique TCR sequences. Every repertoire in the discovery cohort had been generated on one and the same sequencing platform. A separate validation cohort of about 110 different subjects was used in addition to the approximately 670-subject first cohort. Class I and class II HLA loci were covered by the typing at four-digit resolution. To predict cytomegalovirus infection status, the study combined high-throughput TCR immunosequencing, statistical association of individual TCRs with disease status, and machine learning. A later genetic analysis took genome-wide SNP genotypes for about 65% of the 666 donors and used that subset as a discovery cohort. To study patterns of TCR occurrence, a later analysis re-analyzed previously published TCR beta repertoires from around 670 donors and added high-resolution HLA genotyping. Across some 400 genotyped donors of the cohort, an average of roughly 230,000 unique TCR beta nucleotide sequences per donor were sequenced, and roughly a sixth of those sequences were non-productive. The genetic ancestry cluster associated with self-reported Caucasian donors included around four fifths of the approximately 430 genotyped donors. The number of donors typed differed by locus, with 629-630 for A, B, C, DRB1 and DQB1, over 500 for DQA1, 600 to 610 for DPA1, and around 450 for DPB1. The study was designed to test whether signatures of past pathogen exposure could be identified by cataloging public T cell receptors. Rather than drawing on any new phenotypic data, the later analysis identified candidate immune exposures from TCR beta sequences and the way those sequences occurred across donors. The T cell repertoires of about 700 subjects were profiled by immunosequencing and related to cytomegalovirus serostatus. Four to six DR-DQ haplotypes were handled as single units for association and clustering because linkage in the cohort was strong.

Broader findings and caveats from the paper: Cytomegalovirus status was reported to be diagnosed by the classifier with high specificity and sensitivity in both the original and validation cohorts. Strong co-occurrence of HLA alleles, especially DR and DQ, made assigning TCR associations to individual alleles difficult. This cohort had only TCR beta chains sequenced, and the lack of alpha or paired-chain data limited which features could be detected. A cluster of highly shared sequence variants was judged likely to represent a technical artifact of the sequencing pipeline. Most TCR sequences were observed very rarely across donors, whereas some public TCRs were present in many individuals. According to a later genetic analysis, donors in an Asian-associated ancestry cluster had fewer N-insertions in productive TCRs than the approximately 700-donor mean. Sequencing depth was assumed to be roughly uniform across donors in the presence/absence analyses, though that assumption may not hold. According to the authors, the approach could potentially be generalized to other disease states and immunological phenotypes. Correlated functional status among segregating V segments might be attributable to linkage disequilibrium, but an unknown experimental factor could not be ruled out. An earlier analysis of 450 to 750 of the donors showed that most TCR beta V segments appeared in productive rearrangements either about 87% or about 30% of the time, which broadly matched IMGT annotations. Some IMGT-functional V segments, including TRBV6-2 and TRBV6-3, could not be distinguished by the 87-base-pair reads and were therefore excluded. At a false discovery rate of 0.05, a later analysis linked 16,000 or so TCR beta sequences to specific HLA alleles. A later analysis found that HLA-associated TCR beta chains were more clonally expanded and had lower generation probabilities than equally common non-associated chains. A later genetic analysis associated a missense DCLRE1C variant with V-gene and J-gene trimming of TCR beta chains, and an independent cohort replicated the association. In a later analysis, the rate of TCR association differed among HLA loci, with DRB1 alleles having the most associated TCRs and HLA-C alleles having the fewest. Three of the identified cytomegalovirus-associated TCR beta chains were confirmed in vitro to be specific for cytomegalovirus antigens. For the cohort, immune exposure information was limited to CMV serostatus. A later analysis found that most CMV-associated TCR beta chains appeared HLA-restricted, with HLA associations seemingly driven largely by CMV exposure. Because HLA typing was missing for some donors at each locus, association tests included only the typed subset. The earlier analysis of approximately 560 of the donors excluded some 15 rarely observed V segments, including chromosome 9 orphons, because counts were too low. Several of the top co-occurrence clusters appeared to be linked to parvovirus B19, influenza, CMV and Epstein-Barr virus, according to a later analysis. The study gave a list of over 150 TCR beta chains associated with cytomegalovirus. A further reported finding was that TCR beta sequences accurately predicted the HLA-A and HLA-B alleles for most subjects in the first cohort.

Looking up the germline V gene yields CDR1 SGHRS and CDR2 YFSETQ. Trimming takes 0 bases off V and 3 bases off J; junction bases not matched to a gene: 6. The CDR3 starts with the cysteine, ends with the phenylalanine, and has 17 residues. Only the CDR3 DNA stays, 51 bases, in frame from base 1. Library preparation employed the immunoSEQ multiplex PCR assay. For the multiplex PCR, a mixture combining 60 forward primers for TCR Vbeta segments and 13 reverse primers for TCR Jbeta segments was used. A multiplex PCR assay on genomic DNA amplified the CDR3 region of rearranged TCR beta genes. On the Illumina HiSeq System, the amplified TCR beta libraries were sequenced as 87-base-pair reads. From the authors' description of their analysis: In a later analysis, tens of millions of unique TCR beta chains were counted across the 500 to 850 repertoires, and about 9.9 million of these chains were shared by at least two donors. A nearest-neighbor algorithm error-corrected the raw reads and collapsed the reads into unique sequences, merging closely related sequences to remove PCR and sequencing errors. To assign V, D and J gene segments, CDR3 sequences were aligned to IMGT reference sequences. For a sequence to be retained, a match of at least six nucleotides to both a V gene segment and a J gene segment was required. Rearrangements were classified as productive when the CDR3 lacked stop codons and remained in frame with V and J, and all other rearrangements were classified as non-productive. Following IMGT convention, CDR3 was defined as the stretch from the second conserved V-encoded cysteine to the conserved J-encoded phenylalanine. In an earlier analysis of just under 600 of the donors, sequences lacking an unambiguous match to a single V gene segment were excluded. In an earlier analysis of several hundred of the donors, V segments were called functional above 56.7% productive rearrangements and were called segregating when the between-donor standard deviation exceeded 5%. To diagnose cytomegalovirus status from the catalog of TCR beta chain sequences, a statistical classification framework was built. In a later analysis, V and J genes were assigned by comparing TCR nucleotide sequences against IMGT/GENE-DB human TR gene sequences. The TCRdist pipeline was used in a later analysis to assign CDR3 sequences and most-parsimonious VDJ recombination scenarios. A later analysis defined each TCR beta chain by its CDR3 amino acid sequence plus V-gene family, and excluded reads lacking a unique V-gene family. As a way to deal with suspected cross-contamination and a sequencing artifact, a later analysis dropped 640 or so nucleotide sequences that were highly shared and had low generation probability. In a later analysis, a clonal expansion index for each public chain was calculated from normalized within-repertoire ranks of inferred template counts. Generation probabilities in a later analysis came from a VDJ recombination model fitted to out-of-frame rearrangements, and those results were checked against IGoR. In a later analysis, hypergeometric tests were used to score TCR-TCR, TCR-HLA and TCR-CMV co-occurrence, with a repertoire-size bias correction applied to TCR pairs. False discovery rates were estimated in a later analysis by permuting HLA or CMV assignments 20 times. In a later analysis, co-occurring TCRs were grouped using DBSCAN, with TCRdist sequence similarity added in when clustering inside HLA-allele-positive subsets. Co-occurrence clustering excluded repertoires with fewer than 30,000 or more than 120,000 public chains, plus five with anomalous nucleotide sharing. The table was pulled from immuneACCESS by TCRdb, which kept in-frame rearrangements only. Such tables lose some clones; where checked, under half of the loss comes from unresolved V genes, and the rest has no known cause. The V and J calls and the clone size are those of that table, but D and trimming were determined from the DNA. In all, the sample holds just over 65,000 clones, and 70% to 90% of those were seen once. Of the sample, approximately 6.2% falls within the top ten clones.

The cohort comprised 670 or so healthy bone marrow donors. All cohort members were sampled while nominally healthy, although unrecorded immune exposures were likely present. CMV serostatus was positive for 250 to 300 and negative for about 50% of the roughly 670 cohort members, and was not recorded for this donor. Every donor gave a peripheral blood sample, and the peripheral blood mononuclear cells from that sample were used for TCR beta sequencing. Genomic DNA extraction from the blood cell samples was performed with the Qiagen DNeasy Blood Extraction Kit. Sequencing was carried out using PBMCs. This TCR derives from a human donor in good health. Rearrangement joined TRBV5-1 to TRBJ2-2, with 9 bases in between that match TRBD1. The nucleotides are TGCGCCAGCAGCTTGGCACCTGGGACAGGGCACACCGGGGAGCTGTTTTTT. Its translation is CASSLAPGTGHTGELFF.